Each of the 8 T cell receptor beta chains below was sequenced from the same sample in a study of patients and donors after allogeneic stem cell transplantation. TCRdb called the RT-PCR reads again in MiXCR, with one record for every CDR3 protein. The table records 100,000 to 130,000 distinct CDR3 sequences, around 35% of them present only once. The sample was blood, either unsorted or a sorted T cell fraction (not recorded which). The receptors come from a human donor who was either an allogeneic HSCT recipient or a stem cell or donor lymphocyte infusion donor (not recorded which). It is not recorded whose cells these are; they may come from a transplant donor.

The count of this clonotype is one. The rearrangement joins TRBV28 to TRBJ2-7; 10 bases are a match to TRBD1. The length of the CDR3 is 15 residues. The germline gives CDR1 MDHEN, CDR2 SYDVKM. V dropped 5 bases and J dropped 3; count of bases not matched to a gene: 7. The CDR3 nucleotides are TGTGCCAGCAGTACCGGGACAGGGGTCTTCTACGAGCAGTACTTC. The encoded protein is CASSTGTGVFYEQYF.

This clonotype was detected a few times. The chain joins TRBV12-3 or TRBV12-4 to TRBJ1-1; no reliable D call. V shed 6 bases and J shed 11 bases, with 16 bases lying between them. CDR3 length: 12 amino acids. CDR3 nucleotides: TGTGCCAGCAGCCCCCATGACCTGAAGGCTTTCTTT. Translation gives CASSPHDLKAFF.

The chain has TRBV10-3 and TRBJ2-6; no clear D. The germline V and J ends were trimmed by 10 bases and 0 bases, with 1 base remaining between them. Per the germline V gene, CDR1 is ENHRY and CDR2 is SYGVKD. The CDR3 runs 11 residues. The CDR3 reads CATSGANVLTF. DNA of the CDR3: TGTGCCACCTCTGGGGCCAACGTCCTGACTTTC.

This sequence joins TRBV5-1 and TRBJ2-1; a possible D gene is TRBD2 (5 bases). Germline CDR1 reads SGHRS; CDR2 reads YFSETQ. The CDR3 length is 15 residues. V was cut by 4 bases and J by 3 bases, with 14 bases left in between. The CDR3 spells CASSLATIYYNEQFF. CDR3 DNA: TGCGCCAGCAGCCTCGCGACTATCTACTACAATGAGCAGTTCTTC.

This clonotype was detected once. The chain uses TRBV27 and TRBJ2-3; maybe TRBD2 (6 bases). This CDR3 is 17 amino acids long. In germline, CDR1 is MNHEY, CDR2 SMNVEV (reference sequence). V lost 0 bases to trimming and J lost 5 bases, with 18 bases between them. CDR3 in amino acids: CASSLSVGTLGRDTQYF. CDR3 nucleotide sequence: TGTGCCAGCAGTTTATCGGTCGGGACTCTTGGGAGAGATACGCAGTATTTT.

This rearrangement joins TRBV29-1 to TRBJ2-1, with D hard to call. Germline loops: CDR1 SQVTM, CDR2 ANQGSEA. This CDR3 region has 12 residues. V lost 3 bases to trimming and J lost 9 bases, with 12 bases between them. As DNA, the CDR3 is TGCAGCGTTGATGGCGGAGTCCTTGAGCAGTTCTTC. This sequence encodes CSVDGGVLEQFF.

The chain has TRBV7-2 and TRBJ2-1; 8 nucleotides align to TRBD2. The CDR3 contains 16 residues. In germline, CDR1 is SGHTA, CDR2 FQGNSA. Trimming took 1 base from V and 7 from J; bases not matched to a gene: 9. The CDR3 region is CASSLGPSGTSNEQFF. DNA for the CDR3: TGTGCCAGCAGCTTAGGACCTTCCGGGACTAGTAATGAGCAGTTCTTC.

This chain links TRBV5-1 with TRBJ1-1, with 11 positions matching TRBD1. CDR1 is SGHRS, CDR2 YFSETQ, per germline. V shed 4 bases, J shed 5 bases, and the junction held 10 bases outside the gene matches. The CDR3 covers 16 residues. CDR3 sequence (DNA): TGCGCCAGCAGCAACGAGGGACAGGGGGACTGGACTGAAGCTTTCTTT. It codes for CASSNEGQGDWTEAFF.